The sequence of this T cell receptor beta chain was determined in a study of blood T cell repertoires in COVID-19. Only in-frame clones appear in the TCRdb table, and some are missing; sequencing was by immunoSEQ multiplex PCR. The sample shows roughly 230,000 clones, 82% of them seen only once. On this clone: The germline gene is not matched at one end of the junction; a read error may be the cause.

The germline gives CDR1 LNHDA, CDR2 SQIVND (reference sequence). The CDR3 has 16 amino acids. This TCR came from an older woman who had recovered from COVID-19. The chain employs TRBV19 and TRBJ2-2; 9 bases agree with TRBD2. Sequenced material: PBMCs or T cells enriched from blood (not recorded which). The DNA of the CDR3 is TGTGCCAGTACTATAGTCCTAGCGGGACCCACCGGGGAGCTGTTTTTT. It is translated as CASTIVLAGPTGELFF.